Listed below are T cell receptor beta chains from one sample, sequenced in a study of T cell responses to AZD1222 COVID-19 vaccine. Profiling relied on immunoSEQ multiplex PCR, and the TCRdb table lists in-frame clones only, not all of them. The sample lists 80,000 or so clones; approximately 80% were seen once. The sample here was peripheral blood, taken 28 days after the second dose of the MenACWY control vaccine. These TCRs come from an adult who received the MenACWY meningococcal vaccine as a control. CDR3s include the opening cysteine and the closing phenylalanine or tryptophan. The order of the fields is V gene, J gene, D gene, clone size, CDR3 DNA, CDR3 protein. A D gene is named only where the DNA matches it firmly. Clone size is stated in some rows and not others, as once, few, many or a class when expanded.

V gene: TRBV2; J gene: TRBJ2-7; D gene: TRBD1; clone size: .; CDR3 DNA: TGTGCCAGCAGCGGACAGGGTCCCTCCTACGAGCAGTACTTC; CDR3 protein: CASSGQGPSYEQYF
V gene: TRBV5-4; J gene: TRBJ2-2; D gene: .; clone size: .; CDR3 DNA: TGTGCCAGCAGCTCTTCACCCGGGGAGCTGTTTTTT; CDR3 protein: CASSSSPGELFF
V gene: TRBV3-1/TRBV3-2; J gene: TRBJ2-1; D gene: .; clone size: .; CDR3 DNA: TGTGCCAGCAGCCAAACTAGCCTCAGTGAGCAGTTCTTC; CDR3 protein: CASSQTSLSEQFF
V gene: TRBV5-1; J gene: TRBJ1-1; D gene: TRBD1; clone size: few; CDR3 DNA: TGCGCCAGCAGCCAACTGACAGGGTCCACTGAAGCTTTCTTT; CDR3 protein: CASSQLTGSTEAFF
V gene: TRBV5-7; J gene: TRBJ1-2; D gene: .; clone size: once; CDR3 DNA: TGTGCCAGCAGCTTTGGTCGACCTACCTTC; CDR3 protein: CASSFGRPTF
V gene: TRBV5-1; J gene: TRBJ1-2; D gene: TRBD1; clone size: .; CDR3 DNA: TGCGCCAGCAGCTCCGGACAGGGGGGCTACACCTTC; CDR3 protein: CASSSGQGGYTF
V gene: TRBV7-2; J gene: TRBJ1-4; D gene: TRBD1; clone size: .; CDR3 DNA: TGTGCCAGCAGCTTGGGCCTGACAGGGGGGAATGAAAAACTGTTTTTT; CDR3 protein: CASSLGLTGGNEKLFF
V gene: TRBV19; J gene: TRBJ1-2; D gene: TRBD1; clone size: .; CDR3 DNA: TGTGCCAGTAGTATCTTTTTGCAGGGGGCTAACTATGGCTACACCTTC; CDR3 protein: CASSIFLQGANYGYTF
V gene: TRBV28; J gene: TRBJ1-1; D gene: TRBD1; clone size: .; CDR3 DNA: TGTGCCAGCAGGGGGGACAGGGGAGCGCACACTGAAGCTTTCTTT; CDR3 protein: CASRGDRGAHTEAFF
V gene: TRBV5-6; J gene: TRBJ2-5; D gene: TRBD1; clone size: .; CDR3 DNA: TGTGCCAGCAGCCCTACAGGGGCCCAAGAGACCCAGTACTTC; CDR3 protein: CASSPTGAQETQYF
V gene: TRBV6-5; J gene: TRBJ1-2; D gene: TRBD1; clone size: .; CDR3 DNA: TGTGCCAGCAGTTACTCTCCCGACAGGGTGGGCGGCTACACCTTC; CDR3 protein: CASSYSPDRVGGYTF
V gene: TRBV5-1; J gene: TRBJ1-1; D gene: .; clone size: .; CDR3 DNA: TGCGCCAGCAGCTTGGCCGGTTCGGACACTAAGGCGGCTTTCTTT; CDR3 protein: CASSLAGSDTKAAFF
V gene: TRBV6-5; J gene: TRBJ2-1; D gene: TRBD1; clone size: .; CDR3 DNA: TGTGCCAGCAGGCCTAGGGGACAGGGGCGAGATGAGCAGTTCTTC; CDR3 protein: CASRPRGQGRDEQFF
V gene: TRBV6-5; J gene: TRBJ2-2; D gene: .; clone size: .; CDR3 DNA: TGTGCCAGCAAACCGGGAGTAAGAGGCACCGGGGAGCTGTTTTTT; CDR3 protein: CASKPGVRGTGELFF
V gene: TRBV18; J gene: TRBJ2-7; D gene: .; clone size: .; CDR3 DNA: TGTGCCAGCTCACCCTCGGGACTTGTGGGCTACGAGCAGTACTTC; CDR3 protein: CASSPSGLVGYEQYF
V gene: TRBV14; J gene: TRBJ2-3; D gene: .; clone size: .; CDR3 DNA: TGTGCCAGCAGCCAAGATCGGATGGCTTCCACAGATACGCAGTATTTT; CDR3 protein: CASSQDRMASTDTQYF
V gene: TRBV27; J gene: TRBJ1-5; D gene: .; clone size: .; CDR3 DNA: TGTGCCAGCAGTTTGACGGTGAATTGGCCCCAGCATTTT; CDR3 protein: CASSLTVNWPQHF